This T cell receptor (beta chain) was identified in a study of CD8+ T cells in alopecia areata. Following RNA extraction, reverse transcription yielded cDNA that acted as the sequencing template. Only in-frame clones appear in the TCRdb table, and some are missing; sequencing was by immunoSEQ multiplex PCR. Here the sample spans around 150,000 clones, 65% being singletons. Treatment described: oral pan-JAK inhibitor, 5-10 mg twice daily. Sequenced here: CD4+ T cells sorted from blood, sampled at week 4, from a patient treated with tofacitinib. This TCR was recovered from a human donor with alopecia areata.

The DNA of the CDR3 is TGTGCCCACCCAAAGGGAGGGGGGTCGAATGAGCAGTTCTTC. Translating gives CAHPKGGGSNEQFF. This chain links TRBV30 with TRBJ2-1; D is perhaps TRBD2 (7 bases). Germline lookup yields CDR1 GTSNPN and CDR2 SVGIG (reference sequence). V lost 8 bases, J lost 7 bases, and 21 bases lay in between. The CDR3 totals 14 residues.